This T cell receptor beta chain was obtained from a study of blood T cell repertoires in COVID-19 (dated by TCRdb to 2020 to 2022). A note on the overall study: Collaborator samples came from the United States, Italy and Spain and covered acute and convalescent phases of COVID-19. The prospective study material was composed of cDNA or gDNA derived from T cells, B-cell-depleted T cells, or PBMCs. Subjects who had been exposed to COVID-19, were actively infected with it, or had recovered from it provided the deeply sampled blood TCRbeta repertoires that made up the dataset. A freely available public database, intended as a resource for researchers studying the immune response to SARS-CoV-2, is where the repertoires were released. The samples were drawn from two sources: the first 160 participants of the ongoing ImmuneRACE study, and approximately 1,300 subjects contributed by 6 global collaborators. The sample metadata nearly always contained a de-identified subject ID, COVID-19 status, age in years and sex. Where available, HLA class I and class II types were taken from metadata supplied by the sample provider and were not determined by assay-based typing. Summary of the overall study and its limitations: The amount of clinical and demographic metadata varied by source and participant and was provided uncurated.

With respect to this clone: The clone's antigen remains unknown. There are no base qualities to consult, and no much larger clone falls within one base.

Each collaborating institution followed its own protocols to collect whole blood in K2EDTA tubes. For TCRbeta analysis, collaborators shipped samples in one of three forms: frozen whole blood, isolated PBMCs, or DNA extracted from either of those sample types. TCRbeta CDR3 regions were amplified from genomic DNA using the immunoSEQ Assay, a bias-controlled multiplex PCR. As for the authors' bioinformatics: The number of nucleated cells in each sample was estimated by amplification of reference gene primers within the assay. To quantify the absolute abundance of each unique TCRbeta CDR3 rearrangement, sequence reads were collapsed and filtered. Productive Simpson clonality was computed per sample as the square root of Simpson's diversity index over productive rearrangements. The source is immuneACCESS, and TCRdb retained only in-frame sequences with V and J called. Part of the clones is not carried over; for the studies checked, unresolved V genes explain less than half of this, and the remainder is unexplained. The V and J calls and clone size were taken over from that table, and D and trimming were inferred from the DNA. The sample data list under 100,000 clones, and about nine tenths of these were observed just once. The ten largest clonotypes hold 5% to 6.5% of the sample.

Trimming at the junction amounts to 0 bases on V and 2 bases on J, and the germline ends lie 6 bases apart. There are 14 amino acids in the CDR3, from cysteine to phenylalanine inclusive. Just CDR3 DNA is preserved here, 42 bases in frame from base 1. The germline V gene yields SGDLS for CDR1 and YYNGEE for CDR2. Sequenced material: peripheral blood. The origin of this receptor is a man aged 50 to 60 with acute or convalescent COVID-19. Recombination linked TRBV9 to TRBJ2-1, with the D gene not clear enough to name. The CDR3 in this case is CASSVAPAYNEQFF. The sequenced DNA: TGTGCCAGCAGCGTAGCCCCGGCCTACAATGAGCAGTTCTTC.